The 19 T cell receptor beta chains presented below share a single source sample, sequenced in a study of blood T cell repertoires in COVID-19. The protocol was immunoSEQ multiplex PCR, while the TCRdb copy is restricted to in-frame clones and leaves out a portion. The sample consists of 350,000 to 450,000 clones, about 88% of them appearing once. The sample consisted of peripheral blood. These receptors originate from a human donor in a cohort sampled during active COVID-19.

This clone was found a few times. The genes are TRBV19 and TRBJ1-2; 7 bases line up with TRBD1. Germline trimming cut 6 bases from V and 4 bases from J; bases unmatched to any gene: 8. This CDR3 region has 14 residues. Germline V gives CDR1 LNHDA, CDR2 SQIVND (reference sequence). CDR3 in amino acids: CASSRQGAPYGYTF. As DNA, the CDR3 is TGTGCCAGTAGCCGACAGGGCGCACCCTATGGCTACACCTTC.

J is TRBJ2-6 and V is TRBV12-5, with 11 bases identical to TRBD1. Trimming took 2 bases from V and 0 from J; bases not matched to a gene: 3. The CDR3 length is 18 residues. CDR1 is LGHNT, CDR2 FRNRAP, per germline. The CDR3 sequence is CASGLPGQGVSGANVLTF. The DNA for the CDR3 is TGTGCTAGTGGTTTGCCGGGACAGGGGGTCTCTGGGGCCAACGTCCTGACTTTC. The full variable domain, completed using reference TRBV12-5 and TRBJ2-6, is DARVTQTPRHKVTEMGQEVTMRCQPILGHNTVFWYRQTMMQGLELLAYFRNRAPLDDSGMPKDRFSAEMPDATLATLKIQPSEPRDSAVYFCASGLPGQGVSGANVLTFGAGSRLTVL.

This clone has just a few counts. The chain couples TRBV9 to TRBJ1-5; perhaps TRBD1 as D (6 bases). V lost 2 bases to trimming and J lost 9 bases, with 15 bases between them. The CDR3 length is 14 residues. Germline V gene lookup returns CDR1 SGDLS and CDR2 YYNGEE. The chain's CDR3 is CASSVGRGNMPQHF. In DNA form, the CDR3 reads TGTGCCAGCAGCGTTGGCAGGGGCAACATGCCCCAGCATTTT.

This chain joins TRBV7-2 and TRBJ1-2; a possible D gene is TRBD1 (5 bases). Trimming removed 0 bases from V and 5 bases from J, with 10 bases in between. CDR3 length: 14 residues. Germline-derived CDR1 and CDR2 are SGHTA and FQGNSA. In DNA, the CDR3 is TGTGCCAGCAGCTTAGCTACGGGGGAGTATGGCTACACCTTC. This translates into CASSLATGEYGYTF.

The rearrangement links TRBV3-1 (or the pseudogene TRBV3-2) to TRBJ1-6; D remains ambiguous. The CDR3 runs to 14 residues. The V end lost 1 base, the J end lost 7 bases, and 8 bases lay between the germline ends. Germline lookup yields CDR1 LGHDT and CDR2 YNNKEL (reference sequence). The CDR3 is CASSQGHGNSPLHF. CDR3 in DNA: TGTGCCAGCAGCCAAGGACACGGAAATTCACCCCTCCACTTT.

The J gene is TRBJ1-2, the V gene TRBV5-6, with 7 bases aligning to TRBD1. Looked up from germline, CDR1 is SGHDT and CDR2 is YYEEEE. The CDR3 is 14 residues long. V lost 0 bases to trimming and J lost 6 bases; unmatched junction nucleotides: 5. In DNA, the CDR3 is TGTGCCAGCAGCTTGGGGAGGGGGCAGGATGGCTACACCTTC. The encoded protein is CASSLGRGQDGYTF.

This sequence joins TRBV24-1 and TRBJ2-5, with 10 positions matching TRBD2. V dropped 1 base and J dropped 5; count of bases not matched to a gene: 12. The CDR3 is made up of 18 amino acids. Germline V gene lookup returns CDR1 KGHDR and CDR2 SFDVKD. CDR3 sequence (DNA): TGTGCCACCAGTGATTTTCGAGGCCTAGCGGGAGCTCGGGAGACCCAGTACTTC. Residues: CATSDFRGLAGARETQYF.

The chain uses TRBV21-1 and TRBJ1-1. TRBV21-1 is flagged as a pseudogene. The CDR3 has 17 residues. CDR3 protein: CASSKCPQYSLNTEAFF. As DNA, the CDR3 is TGTGCCAGCAGCAAATGCCCGCAGTATAGCCTGAACACTGAAGCTTTCTTT.

The V gene is TRBV3-1 (or the pseudogene TRBV3-2), the J gene TRBJ2-5, with 13 positions matching TRBD2. Germline V CDR1 and CDR2: LGHDT, YNNKEL (reference sequence). The length of the CDR3 is 17 residues. With V trimmed by 3 bases and J by 7 bases, 11 bases remained unmatched. The CDR3 protein is CASSHVSLAGGRRTQYF. The CDR3 region has the DNA TGTGCCAGCAGCCACGTTTCACTAGCGGGGGGGCGCAGGACCCAGTACTTC.

The V and J genes are TRBV11-3 and TRBJ2-5; D not certain. Per the germline V gene, CDR1 is SGHNT and CDR2 is YENEEA. The ends were cut back, 2 bases at V and 5 bases at J, with 9 bases in the middle. CDR3 length: 13 amino acids. The CDR3 DNA reads as TGTGCCAGCAGCTTATCTGAGGAGGAGACCCAGTACTTC. Amino acids: CASSLSEEETQYF.

This clone appeared once. This rearrangement joins TRBV7-6 to TRBJ1-5; a weak D match, TRBD1 (6 bases). The CDR3 is 16 residues long. Per germline, CDR1 SGHVS and CDR2 FNYEAQ. V dropped 6 bases and J dropped 3 bases, with 18 bases sitting between them. The CDR3 bases are TGTGCCAGCAGTCCTGGGGGCGGACGGAACAATCAGCCCCAGCATTTT. Translated, it gives CASSPGGGRNNQPQHF.

This rearrangement joins TRBV5-4 to TRBJ2-1, with a tentative D call TRBD1 (6 bases). V was trimmed by 0 bases and J by 0 bases, leaving 10 bases between them. This CDR3 region has 16 residues. Germline lookup yields CDR1 SGHNT and CDR2 YYREEE (reference sequence). DNA for the CDR3: TGTGCCAGCAGCTTGGACAGGGAAAGCTCCTACAATGAGCAGTTCTTC. Its protein product is CASSLDRESSYNEQFF.

This rearrangement joins TRBV10-3 to TRBJ2-2; a weak D match, TRBD1 (6 bases). Germline V gene lookup returns CDR1 ENHRY and CDR2 SYGVKD. The CDR3 is 15 amino acids. Trimming removed 5 bases at V and 2 bases at J, with 12 bases between. The CDR3 coding sequence is TGTGCCATCAGTTCCGGGACAATAAACACCGGGGAGCTGTTTTTT. Its protein product is CAISSGTINTGELFF.

The chain is built from TRBV7-9 and TRBJ2-1; 10 nucleotides line up with TRBD1. V lost 4 bases and J lost 7; bases outside the gene matches: 7. This CDR3 spans 15 amino acids. In germline, CDR1 is SEHNR, CDR2 FQNEAQ (reference sequence). The DNA for the CDR3 is TGTGCCAGCAGCTCAGACAGGGGGCTGTGGAATGAGCAGTTCTTC. It encodes CASSSDRGLWNEQFF.

This clone was picked up many times. The genes are TRBV3-1 (or the pseudogene TRBV3-2) and TRBJ2-3; TRBD1 matches at 7 bases. Per germline, CDR1 LGHDT and CDR2 YNNKEL (reference sequence). This CDR3 has 18 residues. Trimming removed 0 bases from V and 4 bases from J; junction bases left unmatched: 13. CDR3 bases: TGTGCCAGCAGCCAAGATCGGATGGGTAGGGGGCTGGCAGATACGCAGTATTTT. Amino acid sequence: CASSQDRMGRGLADTQYF.

V and J are TRBV29-1 and TRBJ1-2, with D maybe TRBD1 (5 bases). Trimming took off 4 bases at V and 4 bases at J, with 16 bases between the two ends. Germline V gene lookup returns CDR1 SQVTM and CDR2 ANQGSEA. The CDR3 length is 14 residues. The DNA for the CDR3 is TGCAGCGTTGTCCGCCCGGGCCAGGGCTATGGCTACACCTTC. Encoded protein: CSVVRPGQGYGYTF.

This clone was recorded a few times. This CDR3 reads CASSPDTNTEAFF. The CDR3, as DNA: TGTGCCAGTAGTCCCGACACGAACACTGAAGCTTTCTTT. This chain joins TRBV19 and TRBJ1-1; no clear D. Per germline, CDR1 LNHDA and CDR2 SQIVND (reference sequence). V was cut by 5 bases and J by 1 base, with 8 bases left in between. The CDR3 covers 13 residues.

The chain uses TRBV10-3 and TRBJ1-6, with 7 bases matching TRBD1. The CDR3 covers 16 residues. Germline V gene sequence: CDR1 ENHRY, CDR2 SYGVKD. The V gene end was trimmed by 6 bases and the J gene end by 8 bases; junction bases not matched to a gene: 13. In nucleotides, the CDR3 is TGTGCCATCAGCCTCGGGACAGCCACTTCGGATTCACCCCTCCACTTT. It specifies CAISLGTATSDSPLHF.

J is TRBJ2-7 and V is TRBV6-4, with 9 bases aligning to TRBD1. Per germline, CDR1 MRHNA and CDR2 SNTAGT. This CDR3 comprises 16 residues. With 4 bases clipped from V and 0 bases from J, the junction kept 7 bases outside the gene matches. CDR3 nucleotide sequence: TGTGCCAGCAGTGGATACGGGACAGGGTTCTCCTACGAGCAGTACTTC. This gives the protein CASSGYGTGFSYEQYF.